This T cell receptor beta chain was identified in a study (dated by TCRdb to 2022 to 2024). What the authors observed across the whole study: Further investigation, including longitudinal sampling and assessment of a control group, is stated by the authors to be required.

V loses 1 base, J loses 7 bases, and the germline ends lie 13 bases apart. In the germline V gene (reference sequence), CDR1 corresponds to SEHNR and CDR2 to FQNEAQ. Its CDR3 holds 15 amino acids, cysteine through phenylalanine. Only the CDR3 DNA stays, 45 bases, in frame from base 1. This clone came up once. The antigen this receptor binds is unknown. Qualities for individual bases were not recorded, and no much larger clone is one base off. PBMCs were separated from peripheral blood, and TCR beta sequencing was performed on genomic DNA obtained from unsorted PBMCs. Survey-level sequencing on the immunoSEQ platform was used to profile the TCR beta chain repertoires. As for how the authors treated the data: Repertoire diversity was quantified by the inverse Simpson index, and CDR3 amino acid length spectratypes and V-J pairing frequencies were compared. TCR beta CDR3 sequences were matched against VDJdb to annotate clonotypes specific to SARS-CoV-2, CMV, influenza A and EBV. In its TCRdb copy, this immuneACCESS table keeps in-frame sequences only and misses some clones. Where compared with another copy, unresolved V genes explain less than half of these, and the others have no known cause. V, J and clone size reflect that table, while D and trimming were determined from the DNA. The sample records under 65,000 clones, 85% to 95% of which are singletons. Of the sample, around 10% is held by the ten largest clones.

The sample comprised PBMCs. The clonotype originates from a man between 35 and 55 years old with rheumatoid arthritis. The sequence is built from TRBV7-9 and TRBJ1-4; the D region possibly corresponds to TRBD1 (6 bases align). CDR3 sequence: CASSLEGGYGEKLFF. In nucleotides, the sequence is TGTGCCAGCAGCTTAGAAGGGGGGTATGGTGAAAAACTGTTTTTT.